The TCR beta chain under discussion was sequenced for a study of identical twins. Through template switching, a universal primer site was introduced, and the cDNA contained unique molecular identifiers. MiXCR, applied by TCRdb to the 5' RACE reads, yields one record per CDR3 protein. The sample lists more than 250,000 distinct CDR3 sequences, about 8% occurring once. Germline V gene lookup returns CDR1 SEHNR and CDR2 FQNEAQ (reference sequence). CDR3 length: 16 residues. V was shortened by 5 bases and J by 4 bases, with 20 bases between the two germline ends. This clonotype has a count of ten or more. The antigen remains undetermined. Study-wide findings and caveats: Model-predicted out-of-frame TCR alpha sharing fell below observed values in monozygotic twins.

The data were also submitted as part of a second study, on yellow fever vaccine responses in identical twins.

This rearrangement joins TRBV7-9 to TRBJ1-2; TRBD1 might be the D (6 bases). The sequencing sample was made of memory (CD45RO+) T cells sorted from blood. The receptor's source is a woman under 30 in good health. CDR3 in DNA: TGTGCCAGCAGCCCAACCCTACGACAGGCCCCCTATGGCTACACCTTC. This gives the protein CASSPTLRQAPYGYTF.